The 13 T cell receptor beta chains in this list originate from one sample, sequenced in a study of blood T cell repertoires in COVID-19. Profiled with immunoSEQ multiplex PCR; TCRdb holds only in-frame clones, not every one. Of some 95,000 clones detected, under 85% appear once; the ten largest clones hold around 22%. Sequencing was performed on peripheral blood. These receptors all stem from a man aged 65 to 85 with acute or convalescent COVID-19.

This clone was seen a few times. The J gene is TRBJ1-2, the V gene TRBV5-4; D is unclear. Germline values: CDR1 SGHNT, CDR2 YYREEE (reference sequence). There are 13 residues in the CDR3. Trimming stripped 1 base from V and 4 bases from J, with 8 bases between. The CDR3 sequence is CASSLREGYGYTF. CDR3 DNA: TGTGCCAGCAGCTTGCGGGAGGGCTATGGCTACACCTTC.

This clone was observed once. The chain employs TRBV7-9 and TRBJ1-1, with 9 bases aligning to TRBD1. The germline gives CDR1 SEHNR, CDR2 FQNEAQ (reference sequence). V trimming: 5 bases; J trimming: 3 bases; junction bases outside the gene matches: 13. This CDR3 comprises 17 residues. The chain's CDR3 is CASSGAGTGKEDTEAFF. The CDR3 nucleotides read TGTGCCAGCAGCGGAGCCGGGACAGGGAAAGAGGACACTGAAGCTTTCTTT.

This clone was recorded a few times. The gene calls are TRBV11-3 and TRBJ2-3; TRBD2 matches 8 bases. Per the germline V gene, CDR1 is SGHNT and CDR2 is YENEEA. J lost 7 bases, V lost 3 bases, and 12 bases had no gene match. The length of the CDR3 is 16 residues. In DNA form, the CDR3 reads TGTGCCAGCAGCTTGAGTAGCGGGACCGGATCCAATACGCAGTATTTT. This translates into CASSLSSGTGSNTQYF.

The chain carries TRBV7-2 and TRBJ2-7; weak D call: TRBD1 (6 bases). Per the germline V gene, CDR1 is SGHTA and CDR2 is FQGNSA. V gave up 4 bases and J gave up 3 bases, with 16 bases separating them. The CDR3 consists of 15 residues. The CDR3 coding sequence is TGTGCCAGCAGCTCAAGGGGTCAGGGGAGCTACGAGCAGTACTTC. The encoded protein is CASSSRGQGSYEQYF.

Note on this clone: The sample holds other DNA sequences that translate to the same CDR3. This chain connects TRBV3-1 (or the pseudogene TRBV3-2) to TRBJ1-1; tentatively, D is TRBD1 (5 bases). The CDR3 runs 13 residues. Looked up from germline, CDR1 is LGHDT and CDR2 is YNNKEL (reference sequence). V was trimmed by 1 base and J by 5 bases, leaving 8 bases between them. The CDR3 nucleotides are TGTGCCAGCAGCCAAGGGGGGGGGACTGAAGCTTTCTTT. The encoded protein is CASSQGGGTEAFF.

In this sample, this clone turned up once. This rearrangement joins TRBV7-6 to TRBJ2-1; tentative D call: TRBD2 (6 bases). V was cut by 5 bases and J by 7 bases, with 12 bases left in between. The CDR3 length is 13 residues. Germline values: CDR1 SGHVS, CDR2 FNYEAQ. CDR3 nucleotide sequence: TGTGCCAGCAGCCCGGGAAGCGGGAATGAGCAGTTCTTC. Amino acid sequence: CASSPGSGNEQFF. Full variable domain (missing parts from reference TRBV7-6 and TRBJ2-1): GAGVSQSPRYKVTKRGQDVALRCDPISGHVSLYWYRQALGQGPEFLTYFNYEAQQDKSGLPNDRFSAERPEGSISTLTIQRTEQRDSAMYRCASSPGSGNEQFFGPGTRLTVL.

The chain links TRBV18 to TRBJ2-5; TRBD2 matches at 8 bases. V shed 0 bases and J 6 bases; nucleotides not matched to a gene: 3. This CDR3 contains 14 residues. CDR1 and CDR2 from the germline V gene are KGHSH and LQKENI. CDR3 region: CASSPPSGRQTQYF. The CDR3 DNA is TGTGCCAGCTCACCACCGAGCGGGAGACAGACCCAGTACTTC.

This rearrangement joins TRBV6-1 to TRBJ2-5; no firm D call. CDR3 length: 13 residues. Trimming pared 1 base from V and 5 bases from J, leaving 8 bases between. Germline-derived CDR1 and CDR2 are MNHNS and SASEGT. The CDR3 spells CASSEGSRETQYF. For the CDR3, the DNA is TGTGCCAGCAGTGAAGGTTCCAGGGAGACCCAGTACTTC.

The rearrangement joins TRBV2 to TRBJ2-5, with 7 bases lining up with TRBD1. The CDR3 totals 14 residues. Germline V CDR1 and CDR2: SNHLY, FYNNEI. With 11 bases clipped from V and 2 bases from J, the junction kept 11 bases outside the gene matches. Here the CDR3 DNA reads TGTGCCGTACCATTGGGACAGTCACAAGAGACCCAGTACTTC. It translates to CAVPLGQSQETQYF.

The chain's CDR3 is CASSLAREYEQYF. The DNA of the CDR3 is TGCGCCAGCAGCTTGGCCCGGGAATACGAGCAGTACTTC. This chain connects TRBV5-1 to TRBJ2-7; D might be TRBD2 (5 bases). There are 13 residues in the CDR3. Trimming removed 0 bases from V and 4 bases from J, with 8 bases in between. Looked up from germline, CDR1 is SGHRS and CDR2 is YFSETQ.

This clone showed up just a few times. The CDR3 DNA sequence: TGTGCCAGCAGCTGGGGACTCGTAGATACGCAGTATTTT. It encodes CASSWGLVDTQYF. The chain recombines TRBV5-8 with TRBJ2-3; D is possibly TRBD2 (6 bases). The CDR3 length is 13 residues. The V gene lost 3 bases and the J gene lost 5 bases, with 10 bases spanning the gap. CDR1 SGHTS and CDR2 YDEGEE come from the germline V gene.

This chain's CDR3 is CATSRDKGTGGRAFF. CDR3 coding DNA: TGTGCCACCAGCAGAGATAAAGGCACAGGGGGCAGAGCTTTCTTT. V and J are TRBV15 and TRBJ1-1; 9 nucleotides line up with TRBD1. The germline gives CDR1 LNHNV, CDR2 YYDKDF (reference sequence). The V segment lost 0 bases and the J segment 10 bases; nucleotides outside the gene matches: 9. This CDR3 is 15 amino acids long. The full variable domain, its missing parts supplied by reference TRBV15 and TRBJ1-1, is DAMVIQNPRYQVTQFGKPVTLSCSQTLNHNVMYWYQQKSSQAPKLLFHYYDKDFNNEADTPDNFQSRRPNTSFCFLDIRSPGLGDTAMYLCATSRDKGTGGRAFFGQGTRLTVV.

This clone was picked up a small number of times. The chain has TRBV27 and TRBJ2-1; D perhaps matches TRBD2 (5 bases). Germline lookup yields CDR1 MNHEY and CDR2 SMNVEV (reference sequence). Trimming stripped 0 bases from V and 0 bases from J, with 6 bases between. The CDR3 totals 15 residues. The CDR3 bases are TGTGCCAGCAGTTTATCAGGGAGCTCCTACAATGAGCAGTTCTTC. The encoded protein is CASSLSGSSYNEQFF.